Listed below are T cell receptor beta chains from one sample, sequenced in a study of T cell changes during pregnancy in multiple sclerosis. The protocol was immunoSEQ multiplex PCR, while the TCRdb copy is restricted to in-frame clones and leaves out a portion. The repertoire holds fewer than 50,000 clones, about 93% seen once, with under 0.75% in the top ten. Sequencing used CD4+ T cells from peripheral blood mononuclear cells, obtained in the second trimester of pregnancy. These receptors originate from a female donor in good health, enrolled as a control in a pregnancy study. CDR3s include the opening cysteine and the closing phenylalanine or tryptophan. Fields, in order: J gene, V gene, clone size, D gene, CDR3 DNA, CDR3 protein. A D gene is named only where the DNA matches it firmly. Clone size is shown for a subset of rows, as once, few, many or a class of expanded clone.

>TRBJ1-6|TRBV28|.|TRBD1
TGTGCCAGCAACCGAGGACAGGCCAATAATTCACCCCTCCACTTT
CASNRGQANNSPLHF
>TRBJ1-5|TRBV18|once|TRBD1
TGTGCCAGCTCAGGACAGGGGGGGAATCAGCCCCAGCATTTT
CASSGQGGNQPQHF
>TRBJ2-7|TRBV5-4|.|TRBD1
TGTGCCAGCAGCCCTCGGACAGGGAGCTCCTACGAGCAGTACTTC
CASSPRTGSSYEQYF
>TRBJ2-5|TRBV5-1|.|.
TGCGCCAGCAGCTTGGCCGGGACAAATCAAGAGACCCAGTACTTC
CASSLAGTNQETQYF
>TRBJ1-1|TRBV18|.|TRBD1
TGTGCCAGCTCACGGGACAGGGCGAACACTGAAGCTTTCTTT
CASSRDRANTEAFF
>TRBJ1-5|TRBV7-8|.|.
TGTGCCAGCAGCTTAGCCTGGCAGGGAAGGAATCAGCCCCAGCATTTT
CASSLAWQGRNQPQHF
>TRBJ2-2|TRBV7-3|.|TRBD1
TGTGCCAGCAGCCCCGGGACAGGGACCGGGGAGCTGTTTTTT
CASSPGTGTGELFF
>TRBJ2-3|TRBV7-9|.|TRBD2
TGTGCCAGCAGCCCCGGGACTAGCGGGGGGACGCAGTATTTT
CASSPGTSGGTQYF
>TRBJ1-6|TRBV28|.|.
TGTGCCAGCAGTCCCTCATCGCGGGGACCTGAATACCCGGGTTCACCCCTCCACTTT
CASSPSSRGPEYPGSPLHF
>TRBJ2-3|TRBV7-9|.|.
TGTGCCAGCAGCCCAGTGCTTGGAGATACGCAGTATTTT
CASSPVLGDTQYF
>TRBJ2-5|TRBV5-4|.|.
TGTGCCAGCAGCCAAGGTGGGCTACAAGAGACCCAGTACTTC
CASSQGGLQETQYF
>TRBJ1-4|TRBV4-1|.|TRBD1
TGCGCCAGCAGCCAAACGGACAGGAAAGAGGAAAAACTGTTTTTT
CASSQTDRKEEKLFF
>TRBJ2-7|TRBV18|.|.
TGTGCCAGCTCACCAGGGGGCCACGAGCAGTACTTC
CASSPGGHEQYF
>TRBJ1-2|TRBV9|.|.
TGTGCCAGCAGCGTAGTACAGAACTATGGCTACACCTTC
CASSVVQNYGYTF
>TRBJ1-2|TRBV7-9|.|TRBD1
TGTGCCAGCAGCCGACAGGGGGACTACACCTTC
CASSRQGDYTF
>TRBJ1-2|TRBV5-1|.|TRBD1
TGCGCCAGCAGCAAACGGACAGGAGGGGACTATGGCTACACCTTC
CASSKRTGGDYGYTF
>TRBJ2-3|TRBV7-2|.|.
TGTGCCAGCAGCTTAGAGCGGAGGACAGATACGCAGTATTTT
CASSLERRTDTQYF
>TRBJ2-5|TRBV28|.|TRBD1
TGTGCCAGCAGTACCCAGGGGGTTGGCGAAGAGACCCAGTACTTC
CASSTQGVGEETQYF
>TRBJ2-7|TRBV5-4|.|TRBD2
TGTGCCAGCAGCTTAAGACTAGCGGGGGCCCCCTACGAGCAGTACTTC
CASSLRLAGAPYEQYF
>TRBJ2-6|TRBV11-3|.|.
TGTGCCAGCAGCCCAGGGGCTGGGGCCAACGTCCTGACTTTC
CASSPGAGANVLTF
>TRBJ2-5|TRBV7-2|.|TRBD1
TGTGCCAGCAGCCAATCCGGGACAGGCGGGGAGACCCAGTACTTC
CASSQSGTGGETQYF
>TRBJ1-2|TRBV27|.|TRBD1
TGTGCCAGCACGGACAGGGGTGCTAAGGGCTACACCTTC
CASTDRGAKGYTF
>TRBJ1-5|TRBV28|.|TRBD1
TGTGCCAGCACCCCGACAGGGGCTGGCAATCAGCCCCAGCATTTT
CASTPTGAGNQPQHF
>TRBJ1-2|TRBV7-2|.|.
TGTGCCAGCAGCGTCCAGGGGATAGCTAACTATGGCTACACCTTC
CASSVQGIANYGYTF
>TRBJ2-5|TRBV2|.|TRBD1
TGTGCCAGCAGGGAACAGGGGCGAGGGACCCAGTACTTC
CASREQGRGTQYF
>TRBJ2-2|TRBV9|.|TRBD2
TGTGCCAGCAGCGTAGGGGGACTAGTGAACACCGGGGAGCTGTTTTTT
CASSVGGLVNTGELFF
>TRBJ1-3|TRBV15|.|.
TGTGCCACCAGCACCAGGTTTAGGACACATGGAAACACCATATATTTT
CATSTRFRTHGNTIYF
>TRBJ1-3|TRBV5-1|once|TRBD1
TGCGCCAGCAGCCCGCAGGACAGGGGAAACACCATATATTTT
CASSPQDRGNTIYF
>TRBJ2-7|TRBV2|.|TRBD1
TGTGCCAGCAGTGATATGAGGACAGGGACCTACGAGCAGTACTTC
CASSDMRTGTYEQYF
>TRBJ2-5|TRBV7-8|.|TRBD2
TGTGCCAGCAGCACCTCAGCGGGGGGGCGCGAGACCCAGTACTTC
CASSTSAGGRETQYF
>TRBJ1-3|TRBV25-1|.|.
TGTGCCAGCAGTGAATCTGTGACGGGCTCTGGAAACACCATATATTTT
CASSESVTGSGNTIYF
>TRBJ2-7|TRBV6-6|.|TRBD1
TGTGCCAGCGATAGAAGGGGGACAGGGAGCGACGAGCAGTACTTC
CASDRRGTGSDEQYF
>TRBJ1-5|TRBV6-4|once|.
TGTGCCAGCAGTGCCAGTGATAGCAATCAGCCCCAGCATTTT
CASSASDSNQPQHF
>TRBJ1-1|TRBV19|.|.
TGTGCCAGTAGTAACATCCCGGGGACTGAAGCTTTCTTT
CASSNIPGTEAFF
>TRBJ2-5|TRBV2|.|TRBD2
TGTGCCAGTGCCGACCAGCGGGGGCAAGAGACCCAGTACTTC
CASADQRGQETQYF
>TRBJ1-2|TRBV12-5|.|.
TGTGCTAGTGGTAACCGGGAACAGGGCTATGGCTACACCTTC
CASGNREQGYGYTF
>TRBJ1-2|TRBV7-2|.|TRBD1
TGTGCCAGCAGCCGTCGACAGGGAGACTATGGCTACACCTTC
CASSRRQGDYGYTF
>TRBJ2-1|TRBV6-1|.|TRBD2
TGTGCCAGCAGGGGAGAGACGTTGGGGGGGAATGAGCAGTTCTTC
CASRGETLGGNEQFF
>TRBJ1-5|TRBV14|.|.
TGTGCCAGCAGTCGGGGGGCTAATCAGCCCCAGCATTTT
CASSRGANQPQHF
>TRBJ2-1|TRBV7-9|.|.
TGTGCCAGCAGCCCAAAGTACAGGGTTGGGTCCTACAATGAGCAGTTCTTC
CASSPKYRVGSYNEQFF
>TRBJ2-7|TRBV7-9|.|.
TGTGCCAGCAGCTTATCGGGGTCCGAGCAGTACTTC
CASSLSGSEQYF
>TRBJ1-2|TRBV6-6|.|TRBD1
TGTGCCAGCATCGGACAGGGGGCCTTCTATGGCTACACCTTC
CASIGQGAFYGYTF
>TRBJ2-7|TRBV5-1|.|TRBD2
TGCGCCAGCAGCTTTCGCGGGGGGAACTACGAGCAGTACTTC
CASSFRGGNYEQYF
>TRBJ2-2|TRBV2|once|.
TGTGCCAGCAAAGGAGGGCCGAACACCGGGGAGCTGTTTTTT
CASKGGPNTGELFF
>TRBJ2-5|TRBV7-2|.|.
TGTGCCAGCAGCCCCTCTCGAGGGAACCAAGAGACCCAGTACTTC
CASSPSRGNQETQYF
>TRBJ1-2|TRBV15|.|TRBD1
TGTGCCACCAGCAGAGATGGACAGGGGTCGATTGGCTACACCTTC
CATSRDGQGSIGYTF
>TRBJ1-6|TRBV5-1|.|.
TGCGCCAGCAGCGTGGACGGGTACGGTAGGGGTTCACCCCTCCACTTT
CASSVDGYGRGSPLHF
>TRBJ2-7|TRBV27|.|.
TGTGCCAGCAGTTTCCGGCGGCCGGGTGGCGAGCAGTACTTC
CASSFRRPGGEQYF
>TRBJ2-7|TRBV6-6|.|TRBD1
TGTGCCAGCAGCCAGGGACAGGGAACCGGGCAGTACTTC
CASSQGQGTGQYF
>TRBJ1-1|TRBV18|.|TRBD1
TGTGCCAGCTCACCCAGACAGGGGGAAATGAACACTGAAGCTTTCTTT
CASSPRQGEMNTEAFF
>TRBJ1-5|TRBV15|once|TRBD1
TGTGCCACCAGCAGGATACAGGGGCTAGGTCAGCCCCAGCATTTT
CATSRIQGLGQPQHF
>TRBJ1-2|TRBV7-2|few|.
TGTGCCAGCAGCTTAGGCGGTACAGGGACCCGTAACTATGGCTACACCTTC
CASSLGGTGTRNYGYTF
>TRBJ2-2|TRBV7-2|.|.
TGTGCCAGCAGCTCCATAGCAGGGTTAAGTGGGACCGGGGAGCTGTTTTTT
CASSSIAGLSGTGELFF
>TRBJ2-3|TRBV5-5|.|.
TGTGCCAGCAGTTTAATAGGGGTTCCTGGCACAGATACGCAGTATTTT
CASSLIGVPGTDTQYF